The 20 T cell receptor beta chains below come from one sample, sequenced in a study of T-cell memory formation after mild COVID-19. TCRdb ran MiXCR on the 5' RACE reads and lists one entry per CDR3 protein. The sample shows about 200,000 distinct CDR3 sequences, 9.5% of them seen only once. Material: PBMCs or a T cell subset sorted from them (not recorded which). The receptors originated from a young man who had mild COVID-19 (a few samples of this study predate the infection). Cell type and time point are not known.

In its sample, this clonotype was seen a few times. The genes are TRBV6-2 or TRBV6-3 and TRBJ2-3, with D possibly matching TRBD2 (5 bases). This CDR3 region has 15 residues. CDR1 is MNHEY, CDR2 SVGEGT, per germline. V dropped 7 bases and J dropped 3 bases, with 17 bases sitting between them. CDR3 nucleotide sequence: TGTGCCAGCATGTCTGGCGCCCGGGGTACAGATACGCAGTATTTT. Residues: CASMSGARGTDTQYF.

There are many counts of this clonotype. V is TRBV7-2 and J is TRBJ2-4; 10 positions agree with TRBD1. V dropped 3 bases and J dropped 6; count of bases not matched to a gene: 20. The CDR3 totals 20 residues. Germline assignment: CDR1 SGHTA and CDR2 FQGNSA. The CDR3, as DNA: TGTGCCAGCAGCTTGGCTACCGTCCTAGATATGGGACAGGGGAGAAACATTCAGTACTTC. Its translation is CASSLATVLDMGQGRNIQYF.

This clonotype was counted at least ten times. This chain connects TRBV6-1 to TRBJ2-5, with D possibly being TRBD1 or TRBD2 (6 bases each). The CDR3 sequence is 16 residues long. With 3 bases removed from V and 2 bases from J, the gap between germline ends came to 16 bases. Germline-derived CDR1 and CDR2 are MNHNS and SASEGT. The CDR3 loop is CASSDPGQGRQETQYF. The CDR3, as DNA: TGTGCCAGCAGTGATCCGGGGCAGGGGAGGCAAGAGACCCAGTACTTC.

This clonotype was observed a handful of times. V usage is TRBV7-6 and J usage is TRBJ2-1; 8 nucleotides match TRBD2. The CDR3 has 20 residues. With V trimmed by 4 bases and J by 0 bases, 17 bases remained unmatched. Germline CDR1 reads SGHVS; CDR2 reads FNYEAQ. The DNA for the CDR3 is TGTGCCAGCAGCTCTCCGACTCGCGGGGGGCCTTCGAGCTCCTACAATGAGCAGTTCTTC. Protein sequence: CASSSPTRGGPSSSYNEQFF.

The chain employs TRBV29-1 and TRBJ1-1, with no clear D. Trimming shortened V by 8 bases and J by 4 bases, and 11 bases separated the two germline ends. Germline CDR1 and CDR2: SQVTM and ANQGSEA. The CDR3 is 11 residues long. The CDR3 sequence: CSSKRGTEAFF. The CDR3 DNA sequence: TGCAGCTCCAAGCGGGGCACTGAAGCTTTCTTT.

At least ten counts were recorded for this clonotype. The rearrangement uses TRBV5-1 and TRBJ2-3; 8 bases fit TRBD2. The CDR3 runs 16 residues. Germline V lookup: CDR1 SGHRS, CDR2 YFSETQ. V lost 4 bases, J lost 3 bases, and 10 bases stayed unmatched. For the CDR3, the DNA is TGCGCCAGCAGCCGGGGGGGCAGGGCATCAACAGATACGCAGTATTTT. Translated: CASSRGGRASTDTQYF.

This clonotype has a handful of counts. The V call is TRBV6-6, the J call TRBJ1-5, with D perhaps matching TRBD1 (5 bases). CDR3 size: 13 residues. Germline-derived CDR1 and CDR2 are MNHNY and SVGAGI (reference sequence). Trimming took off 6 bases at V and 4 bases at J, with 10 bases between the two ends. The chain's CDR3 is CASRPGTNQPQHF. In nucleotides, the CDR3 is TGTGCCAGCAGACCCGGGACTAATCAGCCCCAGCATTTT.

This clonotype was recorded many times. V gene TRBV6-5 combines with J gene TRBJ1-6; 9 bases align to TRBD1. This CDR3 has 15 residues. V shed 0 bases, J shed 7 bases, and the junction held 1 base outside the gene matches. CDR1 is MNHEY, CDR2 SVGAGI, per germline. CDR3 protein: CASSYSTGGNSPLHF. CDR3 nucleotide sequence: TGTGCCAGCAGTTACTCGACAGGGGGAAATTCACCCCTCCACTTT.

This clonotype was seen a handful of times. The chain couples TRBV7-9 to TRBJ1-3; no reliable D call. CDR3 size: 15 residues. Trimming shortened V by 4 bases and J by 1 base, and 11 bases separated the two germline ends. Germline CDR1 is SEHNR and CDR2 is FQNEAQ (reference sequence). The CDR3 DNA reads TGTGCCAGCAGCTCCCCAGATGGATCTGGAAACACCATATATTTT. Translation: CASSSPDGSGNTIYF.

The rearrangement uses TRBV25-1 and TRBJ1-1, with D possibly being TRBD1 (6 bases). Trimming shortened V by 4 bases and J by 3 bases, and 12 bases separated the two germline ends. Per germline, CDR1 MGHDK and CDR2 SYGVNS. This CDR3 comprises 14 residues. The CDR3 sequence is CASSVGAADTEAFF. As DNA, the CDR3 is TGTGCCAGCAGTGTGGGGGCAGCGGACACTGAAGCTTTCTTT.

This clonotype has just a few counts. This chain connects TRBV7-9 to TRBJ2-1; D might be TRBD1 or TRBD2, each matching 7 bases. V lost 3 bases and J lost 9, with 15 bases in between. The CDR3 has 14 amino acids. CDR1 and CDR2 from the germline V gene are SEHNR and FQNEAQ (reference sequence). The CDR3 region is CASSFLAGDSEQFF. CDR3 DNA sequence: TGTGCCAGCAGCTTCCTGGCGGGGGACAGTGAGCAGTTCTTC.

This clonotype was seen a few times. CDR3 nucleotides: TGTGCCAGCAGCTTTTCCGGGACTACCAGCACAGATACGCAGTATTTT. It is translated as CASSFSGTTSTDTQYF. The chain employs TRBV11-3 and TRBJ2-3, with 7 bases fitting TRBD2. V was clipped by 3 bases and J by 0 bases; unmatched bases: 6. This CDR3 contains 16 residues. CDR1 SGHNT and CDR2 YENEEA come from the germline V gene.

Only a few counts were recorded for this clonotype. CDR3 bases: TGTGCCAGTAGTATGTTTGCGGGGGGGGACACCGGGGAGCTGTTTTTT. Encoded protein: CASSMFAGGDTGELFF. The rearrangement joins TRBV19 to TRBJ2-2, with 9 bases that match TRBD2. The trim removed 3 bases at V and 3 bases at J, leaving 5 bases unmatched. CDR1 is LNHDA and CDR2 is SQIVND in the germline V gene (reference sequence). This CDR3 has 16 amino acids. The full variable domain, rest sourced from reference TRBV19 and TRBJ2-2, is DGGITQSPKYLFRKEGQNVTLSCEQNLNHDAMYWYRQDPGQGLRLIYYSQIVNDFQKGDIAEGYSVSREKKESFPLTVTSAQKNPTAFYLCASSMFAGGDTGELFFGEGSRLTVL.

The rearrangement joins TRBV3-1 to TRBJ2-2; D tentatively fits TRBD1 or TRBD2 (5 bases each). Germline CDR1 reads LGHDT; CDR2 reads YNNKEL (reference sequence). The CDR3 consists of 19 residues. V was pared by 4 bases and J by 6 bases, with 27 bases between. CDR3 residues: CASSRGLSVTGTLAGELFF. CDR3 coding DNA: TGTGCCAGCAGCCGGGGCCTTAGCGTTACGGGGACGTTAGCCGGGGAGCTGTTTTTT.

The J gene is TRBJ1-1, the V gene TRBV5-1; D is possibly TRBD1 (5 bases). Germline loops: CDR1 SGHRS, CDR2 YFSETQ. The CDR3 spans 12 residues. V was clipped by 4 bases and J by 8 bases, with 12 bases between them. The CDR3 protein is CASSTGTAEAFF. Written as DNA, the CDR3 is TGCGCCAGCAGCACCGGGACTGCCGAAGCTTTCTTT. The full variable domain, in which reference TRBV5-1 and TRBJ1-1 provide the parts outside the CDR3, is KAGVTQTPRYLIKTRGQQVTLSCSPISGHRSVSWYQQTPGQGLQFLFEYFSETQRNKGNFPGRFSGRQFSNSRSEMNVSTLELGDSALYLCASSTGTAEAFFGQGTRLTVV.

Ten or more counts support this clonotype. The genes are TRBV30 and TRBJ1-1; no clear D gene. Germline-derived CDR1 and CDR2 are GTSNPN and SVGIG (reference sequence). The CDR3 totals 11 residues. V lost 2 bases and J lost 6, with 7 bases in between. The CDR3 loop reads CAWSTNPEAFF. The CDR3 nucleotides read TGTGCCTGGAGTACCAACCCTGAAGCTTTCTTT.

This clonotype was seen a few times. The chain combines TRBV4-1 with TRBJ2-3, with 7 bases fitting TRBD2. The CDR3 runs 18 residues. V shed 2 bases and J 8 bases; nucleotides not matched to a gene: 19. Germline V CDR1 and CDR2: MGHRA, YSYEKL. CDR3 sequence reads: CASSQKGSERGTVGTQYF. The CDR3 DNA follows: TGCGCCAGCAGCCAAAAGGGTAGTGAGCGGGGAACCGTTGGTACGCAGTATTTT.

This clonotype was seen ten or more times. The rearrangement joins TRBV4-3 to TRBJ1-2, with 12 bases aligning to TRBD1. Germline assignment: CDR1 LGHNA and CDR2 YSLEER. This CDR3 spans 16 amino acids. V lost 1 base and J lost 4; bases outside the gene matches: 4. The CDR3 loop reads CASSQVGDRGLYGYTF. CDR3 in DNA: TGCGCCAGCAGCCAAGTAGGGGACAGGGGGCTCTATGGCTACACCTTC.

This clonotype has ten or more counts. V and J are TRBV11-2 and TRBJ2-2; 12 bases map to TRBD2. With 5 bases clipped from V and 4 bases from J, the junction kept 2 bases outside the gene matches. CDR1 and CDR2 (germline): SGHAT, FQNNGV. This CDR3 spans 15 amino acids. The CDR3 coding sequence is TGTGCCAGCAGCCTAGCGGGGGGGCCCACCGGGGAGCTGTTTTTT. This translates into CASSLAGGPTGELFF.

The table lists this clonotype with a few counts. This sequence joins TRBV30 and TRBJ2-2; D uncertain. The germline V and J ends were trimmed by 5 bases and 2 bases, with 6 bases remaining between them. This CDR3 is built from 12 residues. Germline loops: CDR1 GTSNPN, CDR2 SVGIG (reference sequence). CDR3 amino acids: CAWGPNTGELFF. The CDR3 DNA is TGTGCCTGGGGTCCCAACACCGGGGAGCTGTTTTTT.